Listed below are T cell receptor beta chains from one sample, sequenced in a study of identical twins. From the 5' RACE reads, TCRdb called clonotypes with MiXCR, one entry per CDR3 protein. There are 1.5 million to 2 million distinct CDR3 sequences in the sample; about 32% occur only once, and about 0.27% lies in the top ten. Sequencing was performed on cord blood. The receptors derive from a newborn girl in good health. Both conserved end residues are part of each CDR3. A D gene is named only where the DNA matches it firmly. Size tells how often a clone was seen (once, few, many) or the class of an expanded clone, and some rows leave it out.

cdr3_length: 16
clone_size: few
j_call: TRBJ1-2
v_call: TRBV18
d_call: NA
cdr3_aa: CASSRTGSNILDGYTF
cdr3_nt: TGTGCCAGCTCACGGACGGGCTCGAATATACTAGATGGCTACACCTTC

cdr3_length: 14
clone_size: few
j_call: TRBJ1-5
v_call: TRBV20-1
d_call: NA
cdr3_aa: CSARGAISNQPQHF
cdr3_nt: TGCAGTGCTAGAGGGGCGATTAGCAATCAGCCCCAGCATTTT

cdr3_length: 14
clone_size: NA
j_call: TRBJ2-5
v_call: TRBV20-1
d_call: NA
cdr3_aa: CSPTRGTGVDTQYF
cdr3_nt: TGCAGCCCAACGCGCGGGACGGGGGTCGATACCCAGTACTTC

cdr3_length: 13
clone_size: few
j_call: TRBJ2-7
v_call: TRBV28
d_call: TRBD1
cdr3_aa: CASSWTGGGEQYF
cdr3_nt: TGTGCCAGCAGTTGGACAGGGGGCGGCGAGCAGTACTTC

cdr3_length: 16
clone_size: NA
j_call: TRBJ2-3
v_call: TRBV3-1
d_call: TRBD1
cdr3_aa: CASSQLPGQGTDTQYF
cdr3_nt: TGTGCCAGCAGCCAACTACCGGGACAGGGCACAGATACGCAGTATTTT

cdr3_length: 13
clone_size: many
j_call: TRBJ2-1
v_call: TRBV27
d_call: NA
cdr3_aa: CASSLLGESEQFF
cdr3_nt: TGTGCCAGCAGTTTATTAGGGGAAAGTGAGCAGTTCTTC

cdr3_length: 15
clone_size: NA
j_call: TRBJ2-3
v_call: TRBV20-1
d_call: TRBD1
cdr3_aa: CSAREGGQGGDTQYF
cdr3_nt: TGCAGTGCTAGAGAGGGGGGACAGGGTGGAGATACGCAGTATTTT

cdr3_length: 14
clone_size: few
j_call: TRBJ2-4
v_call: TRBV24-1
d_call: NA
cdr3_aa: CATSDSRAQNIQYF
cdr3_nt: TGTGCCACCAGTGATTCCCGGGCCCAAAACATTCAGTACTTC

cdr3_length: 15
clone_size: few
j_call: TRBJ2-3
v_call: TRBV10-3
d_call: TRBD2
cdr3_aa: CATLSSSGGGVGQYF
cdr3_nt: TGTGCCACCCTATCCTCTAGCGGGGGAGGGGTTGGGCAGTATTTT

cdr3_length: 13
clone_size: many
j_call: TRBJ2-1
v_call: TRBV14
d_call: NA
cdr3_aa: CASSQAKGNEQFF
cdr3_nt: TGTGCCAGCAGCCAAGCGAAGGGCAATGAGCAGTTCTTC

cdr3_length: 14
clone_size: NA
j_call: TRBJ2-7
v_call: TRBV5-1
d_call: NA
cdr3_aa: CASSLLGALYEQYF
cdr3_nt: TGCGCCAGCAGCTTGTTAGGGGCCCTTTACGAGCAGTACTTC

cdr3_length: 14
clone_size: NA
j_call: TRBJ2-1
v_call: TRBV7-7
d_call: TRBD1
cdr3_aa: CASSPNTGGNEQFF
cdr3_nt: TGTGCTAGCAGCCCGAATACAGGGGGCAATGAGCAGTTCTTC

cdr3_length: 16
clone_size: few
j_call: TRBJ2-1
v_call: TRBV9
d_call: NA
cdr3_aa: CASSVGTIGGYNEQFF
cdr3_nt: TGTGCCAGCAGCGTAGGGACAATAGGGGGCTACAATGAGCAGTTCTTC

cdr3_length: 14
clone_size: few
j_call: TRBJ2-1
v_call: TRBV13
d_call: TRBD2
cdr3_aa: CASRRAGGNNEQFF
cdr3_nt: TGTGCCAGCAGGCGGGCGGGAGGCAACAATGAGCAGTTCTTC

cdr3_length: 17
clone_size: few
j_call: TRBJ2-3
v_call: TRBV5-1
d_call: NA
cdr3_aa: CASSLYWAGRGTDTQYF
cdr3_nt: TGCGCCAGCAGCTTGTATTGGGCGGGTCGTGGCACAGATACGCAGTATTTT

cdr3_length: 13
clone_size: NA
j_call: TRBJ2-1
v_call: TRBV20-1
d_call: NA
cdr3_aa: CSPGGGTTWGQFF
cdr3_nt: TGCAGCCCAGGGGGAGGGACAACCTGGGGACAGTTCTTC

cdr3_length: 18
clone_size: few
j_call: TRBJ2-1
v_call: TRBV24-1
d_call: TRBD2
cdr3_aa: CATSVGYRSGRRDNEQFF
cdr3_nt: TGTGCCACCAGTGTTGGTTACCGAAGCGGGAGGCGGGACAATGAGCAGTTCTTC

cdr3_length: 14
clone_size: NA
j_call: TRBJ2-7
v_call: TRBV20-1
d_call: TRBD1
cdr3_aa: CSARFGDRVCEQYF
cdr3_nt: TGCAGTGCTAGATTTGGGGACAGGGTTTGCGAGCAGTACTTC

cdr3_length: 13
clone_size: NA
j_call: TRBJ1-6
v_call: TRBV2
d_call: NA
cdr3_aa: CASSEARGSPLHF
cdr3_nt: TGTGCCAGCAGTGAAGCGCGTGGTTCACCCCTCCACTTT

cdr3_length: 19
clone_size: NA
j_call: TRBJ2-3
v_call: TRBV21-1
d_call: NA
cdr3_aa: CASSKAKSTSGRFTDTQYF
cdr3_nt: TGTGCCAGCAGCAAAGCGAAATCGACTAGCGGGAGATTCACAGATACGCAGTATTTT

cdr3_length: 19
clone_size: NA
j_call: TRBJ2-2
v_call: TRBV5-1
d_call: NA
cdr3_aa: CASSLFLGLRGDNTGELFF
cdr3_nt: TGCGCCAGCAGCTTGTTCCTGGGGCTAAGGGGAGATAACACCGGGGAGCTGTTTTTT

cdr3_length: 12
clone_size: NA
j_call: TRBJ1-1
v_call: TRBV20-1
d_call: TRBD1
cdr3_aa: CSGLRGPTEAFF
cdr3_nt: TGCAGTGGTCTAAGGGGGCCCACTGAAGCTTTCTTT

cdr3_length: 17
clone_size: few
j_call: TRBJ1-5
v_call: TRBV6-1
d_call: NA
cdr3_aa: CASTYSSVLGTNQPQHF
cdr3_nt: TGTGCCAGCACCTACAGCTCGGTTTTGGGGACCAATCAGCCCCAGCATTTT

cdr3_length: 14
clone_size: NA
j_call: TRBJ1-5
v_call: TRBV3-1
d_call: NA
cdr3_aa: CASSPGHLRQPQHF
cdr3_nt: TGTGCCAGCAGTCCGGGACACTTGAGACAGCCCCAGCATTTT

cdr3_length: 14
clone_size: NA
j_call: TRBJ2-2
v_call: TRBV7-9
d_call: NA
cdr3_aa: CASSLFGVNGELFF
cdr3_nt: TGTGCCAGCAGCTTATTTGGTGTTAACGGGGAGCTGTTTTTT

cdr3_length: 13
clone_size: NA
j_call: TRBJ2-4
v_call: TRBV28
d_call: NA
cdr3_aa: CASSLSGFGEQYF
cdr3_nt: TGTGCCAGCAGTTTATCAGGGTTTGGAGAGCAGTACTTC

cdr3_length: 16
clone_size: NA
j_call: TRBJ2-7
v_call: TRBV5-1
d_call: NA
cdr3_aa: CASSLGNGGKTYEQYF
cdr3_nt: TGCGCCAGCAGCTTGGGAAATGGAGGGAAAACCTACGAGCAGTACTTC

cdr3_length: 11
clone_size: NA
j_call: TRBJ2-1
v_call: TRBV3-1
d_call: NA
cdr3_aa: CASSQVGEQVF
cdr3_nt: TGTGCCAGCAGCCAAGTGGGCGAGCAGGTCTTC

cdr3_length: 14
clone_size: few
j_call: TRBJ1-1
v_call: TRBV12-5
d_call: NA
cdr3_aa: CASGLGGPNTEAFF
cdr3_nt: TGTGCTAGTGGTTTGGGCGGACCGAACACTGAAGCTTTCTTT

cdr3_length: 17
clone_size: NA
j_call: TRBJ2-2
v_call: TRBV9
d_call: NA
cdr3_aa: CASSIQPWAPGTGELFF
cdr3_nt: TGTGCCAGCAGCATCCAGCCTTGGGCGCCGGGCACCGGGGAGCTGTTTTTT

cdr3_length: 15
clone_size: few
j_call: TRBJ1-1
v_call: TRBV7-2
d_call: TRBD1
cdr3_aa: CASSPWTGVSTEAFF
cdr3_nt: TGTGCCAGCAGCCCGTGGACAGGGGTGAGCACTGAAGCTTTCTTT

cdr3_length: 12
clone_size: NA
j_call: TRBJ2-5
v_call: TRBV10-3
d_call: NA
cdr3_aa: CAISGDESEQYF
cdr3_nt: TGTGCCATCAGTGGGGACGAGTCGGAGCAGTACTTC

cdr3_length: 14
clone_size: NA
j_call: TRBJ2-7
v_call: TRBV6-1
d_call: NA
cdr3_aa: CASSEDRAWDEQYF
cdr3_nt: TGTGCCAGCAGTGAAGACAGGGCCTGGGACGAGCAGTACTTC

cdr3_length: 14
clone_size: few
j_call: TRBJ2-1
v_call: TRBV20-1
d_call: TRBD2
cdr3_aa: CSASRTRAHNEQFF
cdr3_nt: TGCAGTGCTAGTCGGACTAGGGCGCACAATGAGCAGTTCTTC

cdr3_length: 15
clone_size: few
j_call: TRBJ1-1
v_call: TRBV4-1
d_call: NA
cdr3_aa: CASSQDWGGKAEAFF
cdr3_nt: TGCGCCAGCAGCCAAGATTGGGGGGGGAAGGCTGAAGCTTTCTTT

cdr3_length: 14
clone_size: NA
j_call: TRBJ2-7
v_call: TRBV12-3/TRBV12-4
d_call: NA
cdr3_aa: CASSASDSYNEQYF
cdr3_nt: TGTGCCAGCAGCGCTAGCGACTCCTACAATGAGCAGTACTTC

cdr3_length: 12
clone_size: once
j_call: TRBJ1-4
v_call: TRBV6-1
d_call: NA
cdr3_aa: CASERGGKKLFF
cdr3_nt: TGTGCCAGCGAGAGGGGGGGGAAAAAACTGTTTTTT

cdr3_length: 12
clone_size: NA
j_call: TRBJ1-2
v_call: TRBV20-1
d_call: TRBD1
cdr3_aa: CSARSTGEGYTF
cdr3_nt: TGCAGTGCTAGATCAACAGGGGAAGGCTACACCTTC

cdr3_length: 14
clone_size: NA
j_call: TRBJ2-3
v_call: TRBV7-6
d_call: NA
cdr3_aa: CASSLSGSSDTQYF
cdr3_nt: TGTGCCAGCAGCTTATCCGGTTCCTCAGATACGCAGTATTTT

cdr3_length: 16
clone_size: few
j_call: TRBJ2-1
v_call: TRBV3-1
d_call: TRBD1
cdr3_aa: CASSHSPGQVVDEQFF
cdr3_nt: TGTGCCAGCAGCCATTCTCCGGGACAGGTTGTCGATGAGCAGTTCTTC

cdr3_length: 16
clone_size: few
j_call: TRBJ2-7
v_call: TRBV5-1
d_call: TRBD2
cdr3_aa: CASSQYMSSGAYEQYF
cdr3_nt: TGCGCCAGCAGCCAGTACATGTCTAGCGGGGCCTACGAGCAGTACTTC

cdr3_length: 14
clone_size: NA
j_call: TRBJ1-4
v_call: TRBV5-1
d_call: NA
cdr3_aa: CASSLQGRNEKLFF
cdr3_nt: TGCGCCAGCAGCTTACAGGGAAGGAATGAAAAACTGTTTTTT

cdr3_length: 17
clone_size: NA
j_call: TRBJ2-1
v_call: TRBV5-1
d_call: TRBD2
cdr3_aa: CASSVERKGLAGNEQFF
cdr3_nt: TGCGCCAGCAGCGTAGAGAGAAAAGGGCTAGCGGGAAATGAGCAGTTCTTC

cdr3_length: 14
clone_size: once
j_call: TRBJ2-3
v_call: TRBV6-5
d_call: NA
cdr3_aa: CASNRHRATDTQYF
cdr3_nt: TGTGCCAGCAACCGGCACAGGGCAACAGATACGCAGTATTTT

cdr3_length: 15
clone_size: few
j_call: TRBJ1-2
v_call: TRBV4-1
d_call: NA
cdr3_aa: CASSQGSGNDYGYTF
cdr3_nt: TGCGCCAGCAGCCAAGGTTCGGGGAATGACTATGGCTACACCTTC

cdr3_length: 15
clone_size: NA
j_call: TRBJ1-6
v_call: TRBV20-1
d_call: NA
cdr3_aa: CSTRHTGTYNSPLHF
cdr3_nt: TGCAGTACTAGACACACAGGGACCTATAATTCACCCCTCCACTTT

cdr3_length: 14
clone_size: few
j_call: TRBJ1-1
v_call: TRBV5-1
d_call: NA
cdr3_aa: CASSYDSPTPEAFF
cdr3_nt: TGCGCCAGCAGCTATGACAGTCCGACCCCTGAAGCTTTCTTT

cdr3_length: 15
clone_size: NA
j_call: TRBJ2-1
v_call: TRBV2
d_call: TRBD2
cdr3_aa: CASRAPGLAHNEQFF
cdr3_nt: TGTGCCAGCAGGGCACCGGGACTAGCCCACAATGAGCAGTTCTTC

cdr3_length: 17
clone_size: NA
j_call: TRBJ2-7
v_call: TRBV5-1
d_call: TRBD1
cdr3_aa: CASSPRTGYLNQYEQYF
cdr3_nt: TGCGCCAGCAGCCCACGGACAGGGTACCTGAATCAGTACGAGCAGTACTTC

cdr3_length: 15
clone_size: NA
j_call: TRBJ2-7
v_call: TRBV9
d_call: TRBD2
cdr3_aa: CASSPGGLAGNEQYF
cdr3_nt: TGTGCCAGCAGCCCGGGGGGACTAGCGGGGAATGAGCAGTACTTC

cdr3_length: 16
clone_size: NA
j_call: TRBJ2-4
v_call: TRBV20-1
d_call: TRBD2
cdr3_aa: CSATRDYDIAKNIQYF
cdr3_nt: TGCAGTGCCACCCGGGACTATGATATAGCCAAAAACATTCAGTACTTC

cdr3_length: 12
clone_size: NA
j_call: TRBJ2-5
v_call: TRBV12-3/TRBV12-4
d_call: NA
cdr3_aa: CASSRPEETQYF
cdr3_nt: TGTGCCAGCAGCCGGCCTGAAGAGACCCAGTACTTC

cdr3_length: 16
clone_size: NA
j_call: TRBJ2-1
v_call: TRBV4-2
d_call: NA
cdr3_aa: CASSPNRDRSYNEQFF
cdr3_nt: TGTGCCAGCAGCCCCAACAGGGACCGCTCCTACAATGAGCAGTTCTTC

cdr3_length: 15
clone_size: NA
j_call: TRBJ2-5
v_call: TRBV7-9
d_call: TRBD2
cdr3_aa: CASSRKRGLQETQYF
cdr3_nt: TGTGCCAGCAGCCGGAAGCGGGGCCTCCAAGAGACCCAGTACTTC

cdr3_length: 13
clone_size: NA
j_call: TRBJ2-5
v_call: TRBV6-2/TRBV6-3
d_call: NA
cdr3_aa: CASNRVRQETQYF
cdr3_nt: TGTGCCAGCAACAGGGTCAGACAAGAGACCCAGTACTTC

cdr3_length: 14
clone_size: NA
j_call: TRBJ2-4
v_call: TRBV20-1
d_call: NA
cdr3_aa: CSAQNLRDRNIQYF
cdr3_nt: TGCAGTGCTCAGAACCTGAGGGATCGTAACATTCAGTACTTC

cdr3_length: 16
clone_size: NA
j_call: TRBJ2-5
v_call: TRBV9
d_call: TRBD1
cdr3_aa: CASSVEQGAQQETQYF
cdr3_nt: TGTGCCAGCAGCGTAGAACAGGGGGCCCAACAAGAGACCCAGTACTTC